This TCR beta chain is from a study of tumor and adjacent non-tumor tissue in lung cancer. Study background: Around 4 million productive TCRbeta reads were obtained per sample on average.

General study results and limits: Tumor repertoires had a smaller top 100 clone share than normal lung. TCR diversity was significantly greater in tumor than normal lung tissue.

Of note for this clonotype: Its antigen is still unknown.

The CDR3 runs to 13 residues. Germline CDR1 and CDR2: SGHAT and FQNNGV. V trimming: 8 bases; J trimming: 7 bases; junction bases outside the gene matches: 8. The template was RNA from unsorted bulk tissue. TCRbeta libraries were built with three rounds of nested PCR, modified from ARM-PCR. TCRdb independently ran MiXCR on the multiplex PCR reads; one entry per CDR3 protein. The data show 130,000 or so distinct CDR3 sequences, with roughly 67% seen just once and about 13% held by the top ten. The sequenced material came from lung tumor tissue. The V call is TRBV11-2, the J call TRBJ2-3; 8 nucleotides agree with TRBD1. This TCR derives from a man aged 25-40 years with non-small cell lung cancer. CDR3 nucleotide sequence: TGTGCCAGCTGCCGGACAGGGAGAAATACGCAGTATTTT. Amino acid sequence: CASCRTGRNTQYF.